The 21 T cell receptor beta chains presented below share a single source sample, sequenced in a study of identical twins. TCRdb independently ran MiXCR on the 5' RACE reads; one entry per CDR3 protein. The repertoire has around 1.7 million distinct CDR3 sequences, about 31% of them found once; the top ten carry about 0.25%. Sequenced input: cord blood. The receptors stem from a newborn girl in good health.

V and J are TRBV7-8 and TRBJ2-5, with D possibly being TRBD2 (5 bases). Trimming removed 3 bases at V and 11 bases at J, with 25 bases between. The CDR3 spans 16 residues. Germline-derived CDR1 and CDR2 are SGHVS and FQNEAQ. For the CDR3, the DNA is TGTGCCAGCAGCTTCATCCTAGCCCCACCCAGCAATGAGCAGTACTTC. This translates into CASSFILAPPSNEQYF.

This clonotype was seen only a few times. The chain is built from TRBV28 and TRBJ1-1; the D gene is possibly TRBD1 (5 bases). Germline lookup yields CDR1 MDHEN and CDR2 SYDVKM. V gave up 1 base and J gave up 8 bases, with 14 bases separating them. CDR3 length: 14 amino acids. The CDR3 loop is CASSLSGTGPEAFF. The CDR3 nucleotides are TGTGCCAGCAGTTTATCGGGAACGGGACCCGAAGCTTTCTTT.

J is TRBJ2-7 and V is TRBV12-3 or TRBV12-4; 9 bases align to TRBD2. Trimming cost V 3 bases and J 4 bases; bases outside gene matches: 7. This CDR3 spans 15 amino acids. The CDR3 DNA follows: TGTGCCAGCAGTTTCGGTAGCGGGAGTCGGTACGAGCAGTACTTC. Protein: CASSFGSGSRYEQYF.

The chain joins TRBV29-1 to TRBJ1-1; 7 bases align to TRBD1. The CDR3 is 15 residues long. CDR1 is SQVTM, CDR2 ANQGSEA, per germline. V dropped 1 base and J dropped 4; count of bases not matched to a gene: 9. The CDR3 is CSVEGLPSGGTEAFF. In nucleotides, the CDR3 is TGCAGCGTTGAAGGCCTTCCCTCAGGGGGCACTGAAGCTTTCTTT.

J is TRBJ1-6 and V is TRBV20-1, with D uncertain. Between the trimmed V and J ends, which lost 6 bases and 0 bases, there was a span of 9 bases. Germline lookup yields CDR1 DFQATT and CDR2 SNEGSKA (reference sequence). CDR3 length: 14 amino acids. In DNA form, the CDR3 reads TGCAGTGCGCCTCAGAGCTCCTATAATTCACCCCTCCACTTT. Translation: CSAPQSSYNSPLHF.

In DNA, the CDR3 is TGTGCCAGCAGGGCCCCCCGGACCGGGGGGAACACTGAAGCTTTCTTT. Its translation is CASRAPRTGGNTEAFF. The rearrangement joins TRBV28 to TRBJ1-1; a weak D match, TRBD1 (5 bases). Trimming pared 6 bases from V and 1 base from J, leaving 18 bases between. This CDR3 comprises 16 residues. Germline V gives CDR1 MDHEN, CDR2 SYDVKM.

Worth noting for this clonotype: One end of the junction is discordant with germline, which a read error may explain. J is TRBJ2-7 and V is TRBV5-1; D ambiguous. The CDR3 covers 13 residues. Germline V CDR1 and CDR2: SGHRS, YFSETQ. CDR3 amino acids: CASSLGYRYERYF. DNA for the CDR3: TGCGCCAGCAGCTTGGGGTATCGCTACGAGCGGTACTTC.

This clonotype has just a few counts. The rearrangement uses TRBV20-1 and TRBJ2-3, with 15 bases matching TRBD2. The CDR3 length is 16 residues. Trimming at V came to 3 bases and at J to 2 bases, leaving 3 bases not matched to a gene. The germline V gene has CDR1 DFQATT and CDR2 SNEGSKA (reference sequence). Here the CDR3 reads CSARGTSGGITDTQYF. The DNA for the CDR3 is TGCAGTGCTAGGGGGACTAGCGGGGGGATCACAGATACGCAGTATTTT.

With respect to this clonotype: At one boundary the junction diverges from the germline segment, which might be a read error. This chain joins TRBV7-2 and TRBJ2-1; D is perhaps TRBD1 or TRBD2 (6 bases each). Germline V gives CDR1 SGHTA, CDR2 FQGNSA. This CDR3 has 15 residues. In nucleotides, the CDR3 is TGTGCCGGCAGCCGTGGGGGGCCTTCCTACAATGAGCAGTTCTTC. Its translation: CAGSRGGPSYNEQFF.

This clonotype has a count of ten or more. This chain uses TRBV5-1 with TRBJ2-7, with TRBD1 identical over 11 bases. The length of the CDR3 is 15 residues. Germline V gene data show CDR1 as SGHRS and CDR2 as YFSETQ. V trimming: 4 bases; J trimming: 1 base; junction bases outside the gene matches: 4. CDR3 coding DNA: TGCGCCAGCAGCGGCCGGGACAGGGGGTCCTACGAGCAGTACTTC. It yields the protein CASSGRDRGSYEQYF.

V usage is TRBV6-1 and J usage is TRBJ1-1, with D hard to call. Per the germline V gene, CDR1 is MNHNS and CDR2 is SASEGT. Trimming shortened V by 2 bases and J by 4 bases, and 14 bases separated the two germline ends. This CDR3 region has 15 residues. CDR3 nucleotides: TGTGCCAGCAGTGAAACCCCGGTGAAGGGCACTGAAGCTTTCTTT. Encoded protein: CASSETPVKGTEAFF.

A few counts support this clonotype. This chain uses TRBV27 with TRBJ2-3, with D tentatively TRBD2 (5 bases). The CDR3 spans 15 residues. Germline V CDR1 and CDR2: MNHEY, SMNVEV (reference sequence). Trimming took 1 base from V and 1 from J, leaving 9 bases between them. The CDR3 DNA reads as TGTGCCAGCAGTTTATGGTCCGGGGGCACAGATACGCAGTATTTT. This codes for CASSLWSGGTDTQYF.

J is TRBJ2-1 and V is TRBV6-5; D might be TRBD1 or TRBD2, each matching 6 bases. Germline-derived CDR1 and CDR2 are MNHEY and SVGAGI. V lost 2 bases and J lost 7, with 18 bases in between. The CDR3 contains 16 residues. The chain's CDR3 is CASSYSRGHTGNEQFF. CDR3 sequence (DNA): TGTGCCAGCAGTTACAGTCGGGGGCACACGGGGAATGAGCAGTTCTTC.

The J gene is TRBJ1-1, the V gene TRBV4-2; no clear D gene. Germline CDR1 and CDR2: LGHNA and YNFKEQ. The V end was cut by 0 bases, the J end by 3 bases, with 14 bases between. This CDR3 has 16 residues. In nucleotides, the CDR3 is TGTGCCAGCAGCCAAGATCCCAGGCCGGGGTACACTGAAGCTTTCTTT. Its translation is CASSQDPRPGYTEAFF.

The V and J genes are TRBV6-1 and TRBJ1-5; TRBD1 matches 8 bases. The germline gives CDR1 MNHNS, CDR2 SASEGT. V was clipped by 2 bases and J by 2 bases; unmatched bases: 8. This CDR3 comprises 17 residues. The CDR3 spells CASSERQGATGNQPQHF. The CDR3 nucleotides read TGTGCCAGCAGTGAACGGCAGGGGGCTACGGGCAATCAGCCCCAGCATTTT.

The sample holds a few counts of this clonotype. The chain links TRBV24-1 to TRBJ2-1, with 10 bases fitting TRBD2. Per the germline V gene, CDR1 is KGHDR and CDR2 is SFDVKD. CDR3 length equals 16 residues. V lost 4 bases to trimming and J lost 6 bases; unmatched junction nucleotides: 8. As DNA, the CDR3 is TGTGCCACCAGTGACCTCAGCGGGAGGGCCTTCAATGAGCAGTTCTTC. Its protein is CATSDLSGRAFNEQFF.

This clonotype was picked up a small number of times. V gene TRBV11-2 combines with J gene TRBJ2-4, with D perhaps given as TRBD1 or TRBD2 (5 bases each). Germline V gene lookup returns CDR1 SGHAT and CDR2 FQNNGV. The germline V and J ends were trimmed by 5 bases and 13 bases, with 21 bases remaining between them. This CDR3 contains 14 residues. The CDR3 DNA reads TGTGCCAGCAGCCGCGTTAGGGGAGCGTCTGAGCAGTACTTC. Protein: CASSRVRGASEQYF.

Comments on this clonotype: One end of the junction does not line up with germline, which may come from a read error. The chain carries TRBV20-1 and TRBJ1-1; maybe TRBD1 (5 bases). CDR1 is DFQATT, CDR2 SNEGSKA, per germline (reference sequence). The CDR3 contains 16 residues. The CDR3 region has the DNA TGTAGTGCTAGATCCGGGACGCGGGAGAGGAGCACTGAAGCTTTCTTT. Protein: CSARSGTRERSTEAFF.

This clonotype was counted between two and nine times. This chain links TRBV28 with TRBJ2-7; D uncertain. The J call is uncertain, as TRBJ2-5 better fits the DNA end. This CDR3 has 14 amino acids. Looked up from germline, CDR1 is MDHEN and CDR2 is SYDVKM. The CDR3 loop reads CASSPDPSGETQYF. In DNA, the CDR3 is TGTGCCAGCAGCCCGGACCCCAGTGGAGAGACCCAGTACTTC.

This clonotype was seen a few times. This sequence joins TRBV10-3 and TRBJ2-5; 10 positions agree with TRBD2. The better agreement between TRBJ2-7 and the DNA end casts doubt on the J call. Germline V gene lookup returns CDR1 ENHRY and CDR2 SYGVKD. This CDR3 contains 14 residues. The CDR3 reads CAIREASGSDEQYF. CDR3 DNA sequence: TGTGCCATCAGGGAAGCTAGCGGGAGCGACGAGCAGTACTTC.

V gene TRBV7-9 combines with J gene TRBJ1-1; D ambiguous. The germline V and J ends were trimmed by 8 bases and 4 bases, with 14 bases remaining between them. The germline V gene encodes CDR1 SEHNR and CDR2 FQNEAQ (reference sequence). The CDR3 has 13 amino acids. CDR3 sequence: CASVERLGTEAFF. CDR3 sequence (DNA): TGTGCCAGCGTTGAGCGCTTGGGCACTGAAGCTTTCTTT.